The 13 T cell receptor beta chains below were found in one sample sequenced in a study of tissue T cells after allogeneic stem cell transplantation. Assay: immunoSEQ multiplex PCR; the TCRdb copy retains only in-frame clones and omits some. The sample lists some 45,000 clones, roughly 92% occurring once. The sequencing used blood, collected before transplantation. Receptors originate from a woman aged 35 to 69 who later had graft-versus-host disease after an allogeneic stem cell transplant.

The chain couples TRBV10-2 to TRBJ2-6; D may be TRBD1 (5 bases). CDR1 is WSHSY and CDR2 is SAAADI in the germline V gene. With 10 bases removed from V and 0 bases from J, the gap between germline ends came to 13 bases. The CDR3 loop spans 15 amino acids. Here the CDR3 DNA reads TGCGCCACAAGCAGGGATCCCTCTGGGGCCAACGTCCTGACTTTC. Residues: CATSRDPSGANVLTF.

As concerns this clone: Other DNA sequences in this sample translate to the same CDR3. This CDR3 reads CASSLQGYEQYF. The CDR3, as DNA: TGTGCCAGCAGCCTGCAGGGCTACGAGCAGTACTTC. The rearrangement links TRBV12-3 or TRBV12-4 to TRBJ2-7; D possibly corresponds to TRBD1 (5 bases). V was cut by 6 bases and J by 3 bases, with 9 bases left in between. The CDR3 length is 12 residues.

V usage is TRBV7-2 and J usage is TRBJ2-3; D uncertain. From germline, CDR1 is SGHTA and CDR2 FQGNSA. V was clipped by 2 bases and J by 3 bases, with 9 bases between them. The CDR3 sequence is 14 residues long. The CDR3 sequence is CASSLTPETDTQYF. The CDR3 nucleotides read TGTGCCAGCAGCTTAACCCCAGAAACAGATACGCAGTATTTT.

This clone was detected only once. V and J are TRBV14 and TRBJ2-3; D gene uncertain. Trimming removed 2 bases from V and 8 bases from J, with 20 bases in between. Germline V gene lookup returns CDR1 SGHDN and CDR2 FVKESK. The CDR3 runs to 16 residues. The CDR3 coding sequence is TGTGCCAGCAGCCAAACTTCGAATCCTAGTCTGAGTACGCAGTATTTT. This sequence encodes CASSQTSNPSLSTQYF.

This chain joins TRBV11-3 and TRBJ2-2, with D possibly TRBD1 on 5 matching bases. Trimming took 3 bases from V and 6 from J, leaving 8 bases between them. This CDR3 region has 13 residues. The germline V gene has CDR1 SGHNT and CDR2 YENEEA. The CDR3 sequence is CASSFQGPGELFF. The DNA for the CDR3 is TGTGCCAGCAGCTTTCAGGGTCCCGGGGAGCTGTTTTTT.

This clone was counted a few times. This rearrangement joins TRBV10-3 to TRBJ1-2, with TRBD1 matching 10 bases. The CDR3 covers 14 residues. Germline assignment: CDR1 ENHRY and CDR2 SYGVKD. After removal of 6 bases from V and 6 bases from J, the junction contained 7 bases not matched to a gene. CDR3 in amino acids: CAIRLTGGSNGYTF. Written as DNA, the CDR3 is TGTGCCATCAGACTGACAGGGGGCAGTAATGGCTACACCTTC.

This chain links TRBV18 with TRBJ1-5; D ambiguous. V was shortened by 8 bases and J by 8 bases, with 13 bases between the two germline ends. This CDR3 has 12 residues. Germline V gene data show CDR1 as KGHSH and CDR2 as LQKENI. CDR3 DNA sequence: TGTGCCAGCGCCCAAACGTCTGAGCCCCAGCATTTT. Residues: CASAQTSEPQHF.

The CDR3 DNA reads as TGTGCCAGCAGCTTAGCGTCCTCTGGAAACACCATATATTTT. Its translation: CASSLASSGNTIYF. This sequence joins TRBV13 and TRBJ1-3; D ambiguous. The CDR3 runs 14 residues. V lost 1 base and J 0 bases, leaving 4 bases between the germline ends. Germline CDR1 and CDR2: PRHDT and FYEKMQ (reference sequence).

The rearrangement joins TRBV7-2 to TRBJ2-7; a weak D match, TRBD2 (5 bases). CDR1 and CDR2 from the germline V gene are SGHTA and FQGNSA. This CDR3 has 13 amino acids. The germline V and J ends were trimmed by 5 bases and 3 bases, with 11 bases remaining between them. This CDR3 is CASSPGLGYEQYF. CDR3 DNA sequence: TGTGCCAGCAGCCCCGGACTGGGCTACGAGCAGTACTTC.

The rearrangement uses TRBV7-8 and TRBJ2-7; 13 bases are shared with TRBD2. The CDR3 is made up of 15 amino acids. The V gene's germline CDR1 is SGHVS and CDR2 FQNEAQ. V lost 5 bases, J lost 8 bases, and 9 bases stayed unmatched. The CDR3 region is CASSPAGTSGTQQYF. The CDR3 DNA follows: TGTGCCAGCAGCCCAGCCGGGACTAGCGGGACTCAGCAGTACTTC.

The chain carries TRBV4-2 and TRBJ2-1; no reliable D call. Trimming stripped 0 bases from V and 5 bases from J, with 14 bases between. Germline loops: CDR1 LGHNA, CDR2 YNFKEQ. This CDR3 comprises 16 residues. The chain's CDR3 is CASSQEWRFSNNEQFF. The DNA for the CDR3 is TGTGCCAGCAGCCAAGAATGGCGGTTCAGTAACAATGAGCAGTTCTTC.

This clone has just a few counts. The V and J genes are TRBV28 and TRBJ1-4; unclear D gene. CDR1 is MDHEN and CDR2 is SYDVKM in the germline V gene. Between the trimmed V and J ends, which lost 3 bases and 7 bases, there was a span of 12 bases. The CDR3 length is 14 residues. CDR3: CASSLRVGREKLFF. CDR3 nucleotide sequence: TGTGCCAGCAGTTTGAGGGTGGGTCGTGAAAAACTGTTTTTT.

In DNA, the CDR3 is TGCAGTGCTAGTCGCTTAGGGGGTAACTCCTACGAGCAGTACTTC. This gives the protein CSASRLGGNSYEQYF. V usage is TRBV20-1 and J usage is TRBJ2-7, with D possibly matching TRBD1 (6 bases). V was shortened by 3 bases and J by 0 bases, with 15 bases between the two germline ends. This CDR3 is built from 15 residues. Germline V gene data show CDR1 as DFQATT and CDR2 as SNEGSKA (reference sequence).